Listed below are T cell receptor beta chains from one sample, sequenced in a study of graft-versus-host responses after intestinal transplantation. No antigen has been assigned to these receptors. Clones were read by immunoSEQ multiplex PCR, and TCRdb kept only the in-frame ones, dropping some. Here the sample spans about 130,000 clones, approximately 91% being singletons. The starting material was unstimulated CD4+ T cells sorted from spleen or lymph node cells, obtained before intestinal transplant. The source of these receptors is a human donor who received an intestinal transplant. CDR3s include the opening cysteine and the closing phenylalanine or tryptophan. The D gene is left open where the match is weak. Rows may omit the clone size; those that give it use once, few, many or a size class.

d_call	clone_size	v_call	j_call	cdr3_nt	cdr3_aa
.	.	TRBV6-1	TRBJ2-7	TGTGCCAGCAGGCAGTACGAGCAGTACTTC	CASRQYEQYF
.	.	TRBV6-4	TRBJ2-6	TGTGCCAGCAGCTCATTGTCTGGGGCCAACGTCCTGACTTTC	CASSSLSGANVLTF
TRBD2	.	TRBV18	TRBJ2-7	TGTGCCAGCTCACCAGGGACTAGCGGCGAGCAGTACTTC	CASSPGTSGEQYF
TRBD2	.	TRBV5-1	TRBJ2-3	TGCGCCAGCGGGGGACTAGCGGGAGCCATCACAGATACGCAGTATTTT	CASGGLAGAITDTQYF
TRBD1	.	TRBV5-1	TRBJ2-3	TGCGCCAGCAGCATTTCCCGGGACAGGGGCACAGATACGCAGTATTTT	CASSISRDRGTDTQYF
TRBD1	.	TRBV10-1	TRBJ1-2	TGCGCCAGCAGTAGGACAGGGGGCTATGGCTACACCTTC	CASSRTGGYGYTF
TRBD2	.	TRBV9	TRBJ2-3	TGTGCCAGCAGCCCGGTAGGGTCCCTAGCGGGAACAGATACGCAGTATTTT	CASSPVGSLAGTDTQYF
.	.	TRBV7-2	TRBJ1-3	TGTGCCAGCAGCTTAGGTATGGACTCTGGAAACACCATATATTTT	CASSLGMDSGNTIYF
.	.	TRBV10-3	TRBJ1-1	TGTGCCATCAGTGTGGGACCGAACACTGAAGCTTTCTTT	CAISVGPNTEAFF
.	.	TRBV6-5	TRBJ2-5	TGTGCCAGCAGTTTCACTCAGGGAGGACAAGAGACCCAGTACTTC	CASSFTQGGQETQYF
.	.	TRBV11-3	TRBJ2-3	TGTGCCAGCAGCTTTGGCGGGTCTCTCACAGATACGCAGTATTTT	CASSFGGSLTDTQYF
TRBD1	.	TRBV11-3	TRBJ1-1	TGTGCCAGCAGCCCCAGGGGGGGGGTTGAAGCTTTCTTT	CASSPRGGVEAFF
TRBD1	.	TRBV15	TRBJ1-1	TGTGCCACTGAACGACAGGGGAACACTGAAGCTTTCTTT	CATERQGNTEAFF
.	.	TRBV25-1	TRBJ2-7	TGTGCCAGCAGTGACCCATCGGGGGCTTACGAGCAGTACTTC	CASSDPSGAYEQYF
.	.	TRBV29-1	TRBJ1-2	TGCAGCGTTGCCCAGGGGAACTATGGCTACACCTTC	CSVAQGNYGYTF
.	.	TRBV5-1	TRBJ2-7	TGCGCCAGCAGCTTGGCGAGGGGTCTTTATTACGAGCAGTACTTC	CASSLARGLYYEQYF
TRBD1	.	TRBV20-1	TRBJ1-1	TGCAGTTCCAGGGGGGACACTGAAGCTTTCTTT	CSSRGDTEAFF
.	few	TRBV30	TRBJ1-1	TGTGCCTGGAGTCTGAACACTGAAGCTTTCTTT	CAWSLNTEAFF
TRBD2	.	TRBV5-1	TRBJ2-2	TGCGCCAGCAGCTTGGGAGGACTAGCGGCCACCGGGGAGCTGTTTTTT	CASSLGGLAATGELFF
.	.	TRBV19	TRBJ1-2	TGTGCCAGTAGTATAGTCGGCGGTCCCTATGGCTACACCTTC	CASSIVGGPYGYTF
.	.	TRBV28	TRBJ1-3	TGTGCCAGCAGTCCCCCCGGGGGGCGGCGTCTGGCTGGAAACACCATATATTTT	CASSPPGGRRLAGNTIYF
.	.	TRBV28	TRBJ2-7	TGTGCCAGCAGGGAGCAGTCGGGCGGGCAGTACTTC	CASREQSGGQYF
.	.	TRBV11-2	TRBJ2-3	TGTGCCAGCAGCTTAGATAAGTTCGACCGTGGCGCGGGGATCACAGATACGCAGTATTTT	CASSLDKFDRGAGITDTQYF
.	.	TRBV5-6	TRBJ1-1	TGTGCCAGCAGCTTTACAAGGAAGGCTGAAGCTTTCTTT	CASSFTRKAEAFF
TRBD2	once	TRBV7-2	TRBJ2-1	TGTGCCAGCAGCTCCGGGACTAGCGGGGCCGGGTTCTTC	CASSSGTSGAGFF
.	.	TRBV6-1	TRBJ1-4	TGTGCCAGCAGTGTAGACCTGTCAACTAATGAAAAACTGTTTTTT	CASSVDLSTNEKLFF
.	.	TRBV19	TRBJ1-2	TGTGCCAGTAGTACCCTGGACAGAAACTATGGCTACACCTTC	CASSTLDRNYGYTF
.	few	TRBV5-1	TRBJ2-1	TGCGCCAGCAGCTCGGAGTCGGCCAGCGGGCAGTTCTTC	CASSSESASGQFF
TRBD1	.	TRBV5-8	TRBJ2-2	TGTGCCAGCAGCTGGACAGGGGGATACGCAAACACCGGGGAGCTGTTTTTT	CASSWTGGYANTGELFF
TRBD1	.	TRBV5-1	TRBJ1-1	TGCGCCAGCAGCTTCGAACAGGGGGCTGGCACTGAAGCTTTCTTT	CASSFEQGAGTEAFF
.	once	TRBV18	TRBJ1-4	TGTGCCAGCTCACCGCGCGTCATCGGGGTAGTCGGTGAAAAACTGTTTTTT	CASSPRVIGVVGEKLFF
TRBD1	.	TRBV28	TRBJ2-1	TGTGCCAGCACCCGACAGGGATCAGCCTACAATGAGCAGTTCTTC	CASTRQGSAYNEQFF
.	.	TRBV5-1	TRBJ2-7	TGCGCCAGCAGCTTGGCGGGGCTCTACGAGCAGTACTTC	CASSLAGLYEQYF
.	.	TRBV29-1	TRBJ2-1	TGCAGCGTTAGCGGGCCCTTCGACAATGAGCAGTTCTTC	CSVSGPFDNEQFF
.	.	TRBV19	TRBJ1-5	TGTGCCAGTAGTATAGACCTTATGGGCAGGGCGTATCAGCCCCAGCATTTT	CASSIDLMGRAYQPQHF
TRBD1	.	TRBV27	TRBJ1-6	TGTGCCAGCAGTTTAAGGCAGGGGGTCTATAATTCACCCCTCCACTTT	CASSLRQGVYNSPLHF
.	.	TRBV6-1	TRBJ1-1	TGTGCCAGCAGTGAAGTCACAGGTGACGGCACTGAAGCTTTCTTT	CASSEVTGDGTEAFF
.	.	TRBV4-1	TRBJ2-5	TGCGCCAGCAGCCAAGTCCGCTCTACGGAGACCCAGTACTTC	CASSQVRSTETQYF
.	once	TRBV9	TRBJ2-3	TGTGCCAGCAGCGTAGGCCACCGGAGCGGGAGCACAGATACGCAGTATTTT	CASSVGHRSGSTDTQYF
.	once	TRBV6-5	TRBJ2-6	TGTGCCAGCAGTACAGGCTTCTCTGGGGCCAACGTCCTGACTTTC	CASSTGFSGANVLTF
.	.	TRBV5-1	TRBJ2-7	TGCGCCAGCAGCTCAATAGTAGAAGACGAGCAGTACTTC	CASSSIVEDEQYF
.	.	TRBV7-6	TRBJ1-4	TGTGCCAGCAGCTTAGGGACACCACGGGTGAATGAAAAACTGTTTTTT	CASSLGTPRVNEKLFF
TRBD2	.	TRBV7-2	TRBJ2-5	TGTGCCAGCAGCTTACCGTCTAGCGGGAGGAGCAGGGTCCAAGAGACCCAGTACTTC	CASSLPSSGRSRVQETQYF
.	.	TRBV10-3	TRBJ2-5	TGTGCCATCAGTGAGCGGTTAGAGACCCAGTACTTC	CAISERLETQYF
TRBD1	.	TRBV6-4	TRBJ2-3	TGTGCCAGCAGTCCCCCCGGGACAGGTCCAGATACGCAGTATTTT	CASSPPGTGPDTQYF
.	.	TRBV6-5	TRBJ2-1	TGTGCCAGCAGTTACGGGACCGCGAGTGAGCAGTTCTTC	CASSYGTASEQFF
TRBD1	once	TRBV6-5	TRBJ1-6	TGTGCCAGCAGTTACGGACAGGGTAATTCACCCCTCCACTTT	CASSYGQGNSPLHF
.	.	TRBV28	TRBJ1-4	TGTGCCAGCAGGGGGAGGTTTGGACGGATTGCAACTAATGAAAAACTGTTTTTT	CASRGRFGRIATNEKLFF
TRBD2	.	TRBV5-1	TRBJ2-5	TGCGCCAGCAGCCTCCGGGACTACCCTTTAGAGACCCAGTACTTC	CASSLRDYPLETQYF